These 23 T cell receptor beta chains share one sample of origin, sequenced in a study of CD8 T cells in Susac syndrome (dated by TCRdb to the late 2010s). Library preparation employed the immunoSEQ multiplex PCR assay. RNA was extracted using the RNeasy kit, and about 0.45 to 1 ug of the RNA was reverse transcribed with random hexamers. The public reads were quality trimmed at Q25 with fastp and then assembled into clones with MiXCR by TCRdb, keeping productive beta chains. Identical CDR3 proteins give one entry, which carries the most common genes and DNA. This sample holds about 120,000 distinct CDR3 sequences; around 90% were observed only once. About 0.14% of the sample goes to the ten largest clones. Sequencing was performed on CD4+ T cells from PBMCs. The receptors originated from a human donor in good health.

The V call is TRBV4-3, the J call TRBJ1-3; D is unclear. The CDR3 loop spans 15 amino acids. V was shortened by 4 bases and J by 0 bases, with 10 bases between the two germline ends. From germline, CDR1 is LGHNA and CDR2 YSLEER. CDR3 DNA sequence: TGCGCCAGCAGCCCGAACGCCCTCTCTGGAAACACCATATATTTT. Its translation is CASSPNALSGNTIYF.

The V call is TRBV4-3, the J call TRBJ2-5; 7 bases are a match to TRBD1. Trimming at V came to 3 bases and at J to 3 bases, leaving 1 base not matched to a gene. This CDR3 has 13 amino acids. The V gene's germline CDR1 is LGHNA and CDR2 YSLEER. The CDR3 sequence: CASSQDRKETQYF. CDR3 DNA sequence: TGCGCCAGCAGCCAGGACAGGAAAGAGACCCAGTACTTC.

The CDR3 loop reads CASSPWDSSGNTIYF. CDR3 nucleotides: TGCGCCAGCAGCCCTTGGGACAGCTCTGGAAACACCATATATTTT. This chain links TRBV5-1 with TRBJ1-3; 7 bases map to TRBD1. From germline, CDR1 is SGHRS and CDR2 YFSETQ. V was clipped by 4 bases and J by 0 bases; unmatched bases: 4. The CDR3 is 15 amino acids.

This chain connects TRBV20-1 to TRBJ2-7; TRBD1 agrees at 7 bases. Germline lookup yields CDR1 DFQATT and CDR2 SNEGSKA (reference sequence). V trimming: 5 bases; J trimming: 7 bases; junction bases outside the gene matches: 11. The CDR3 sequence is 13 residues long. This CDR3 is CSALGQAAIEQYF. In DNA, the CDR3 is TGCAGTGCTCTTGGACAGGCCGCGATAGAGCAGTACTTC.

The rearrangement uses TRBV3-1 and TRBJ2-3, with 8 bases that match TRBD2. The CDR3 has 14 residues. The V gene's germline CDR1 is LGHDT and CDR2 YNNKEL (reference sequence). V was pared by 5 bases and J by 4 bases, with 5 bases of the junction left unmatched. CDR3 sequence reads: CASSSHSGADTQYF. The CDR3 DNA reads TGTGCCAGCAGCTCCCATAGCGGGGCAGATACGCAGTATTTT.

The J gene is TRBJ2-6, the V gene TRBV5-6, with 7 nucleotides matching TRBD1. CDR3 size: 18 residues. J was trimmed by 4 bases and V by 4 bases; bases with no gene match: 14. Germline CDR1 SGHDT, CDR2 YYEEEE. CDR3 coding DNA: TGTGCCAGCAGCGGAACAGGGGTGTTTCTCTCCGGGGCCAACGTCCTGACTTTC. Its translation is CASSGTGVFLSGANVLTF.

The chain combines TRBV18 with TRBJ1-5, with 11 bases fitting TRBD1. V lost 3 bases, J lost 1 base, and 2 bases stayed unmatched. CDR1 is KGHSH, CDR2 LQKENI, per germline. The CDR3 runs 16 residues. CDR3 residues: CASSPGQGASNQPQHF. The CDR3 DNA reads as TGTGCCAGCTCACCCGGACAGGGGGCCAGCAATCAGCCCCAGCATTTT.

The CDR3: CSARGLGQGLSPQHF. The CDR3 region has the DNA TGCAGTGCTAGAGGACTGGGACAGGGATTATCACCCCAGCATTTT. The chain joins TRBV20-1 to TRBJ1-5; 9 nucleotides line up with TRBD1. After removal of 1 base from V and 10 bases from J, the junction contained 11 bases not matched to a gene. The germline V gene encodes CDR1 DFQATT and CDR2 SNEGSKA (reference sequence). The CDR3 extends over 15 amino acids.

This clonotype was observed a handful of times. V gene TRBV7-9 combines with J gene TRBJ2-7, with D perhaps matching TRBD1 or TRBD2 (5 bases each). The V gene's germline CDR1 is SEHNR and CDR2 FQNEAQ (reference sequence). This CDR3 comprises 14 residues. Trimming removed 4 bases from V and 3 bases from J, with 13 bases in between. CDR3 coding DNA: TGTGCCAGCAGCTCCCACGGGGCAGTCTACGAGCAGTACTTC. It encodes CASSSHGAVYEQYF.

This clonotype came up a few times. The chain joins TRBV25-1 to TRBJ2-7; 9 nucleotides align to TRBD1. From germline, CDR1 is MGHDK and CDR2 SYGVNS. This CDR3 region has 14 residues. The V and J ends lost 6 bases and 1 base, in that order; junction bases with no gene match: 4. The CDR3 region is CASSLGTGSYEQYF. CDR3 DNA sequence: TGTGCCAGCAGCCTGGGGACAGGGTCCTACGAGCAGTACTTC.

This clonotype has a single count. The chain carries TRBV19 and TRBJ2-2; D remains ambiguous. The CDR3 runs to 14 residues. V shed 4 bases and J shed 0 bases, with 6 bases lying between them. The germline CDR1 and CDR2 sequences are LNHDA and SQIVND (reference sequence). The CDR3 bases are TGTGCCAGTAGTACCATGACGAACACCGGGGAGCTGTTTTTT. Its translation: CASSTMTNTGELFF.

The genes are TRBV6-1 and TRBJ2-5, with D perhaps matching TRBD1 (6 bases). Trimming left V 2 bases short and J 4 bases short, with 14 bases between. Germline-derived CDR1 and CDR2 are MNHNS and SASEGT. The CDR3 has 15 amino acids. The CDR3 reads CASSENQGRRETQYF. In DNA form, the CDR3 reads TGTGCCAGCAGTGAAAACCAGGGGCGCAGAGAGACCCAGTACTTC.

The chain links TRBV13 to TRBJ2-2, with D maybe TRBD1 (6 bases). The V gene's germline CDR1 is PRHDT and CDR2 FYEKMQ (reference sequence). The CDR3 length is 14 residues. V was trimmed by 1 base and J by 7 bases, leaving 10 bases between them. The CDR3 here is CASSLVGAGGELFF. The CDR3 nucleotides read TGTGCCAGCAGCTTAGTGGGGGCTGGCGGGGAGCTGTTTTTT.

The chain combines TRBV29-1 with TRBJ1-2, with TRBD1 matching over 9 bases. Trimming took 7 bases from V and 3 from J; bases not matched to a gene: 12. This CDR3 comprises 15 residues. Germline V CDR1 and CDR2: SQVTM, ANQGSEA. CDR3 sequence (DNA): TGCAGCGCCAAGGGTGGGACAGGGAGAGACTATGGCTACACCTTC. Residues: CSAKGGTGRDYGYTF.

The rearrangement uses TRBV10-3 and TRBJ1-2; no clear D. This CDR3 spans 15 amino acids. The germline CDR1 and CDR2 sequences are ENHRY and SYGVKD. Deletions cut 0 bases from V and 0 bases from J, with 8 bases between. The CDR3 here is CAISESRKTNYGYTF. The CDR3 DNA reads TGTGCCATCAGTGAGTCGAGAAAAACTAACTATGGCTACACCTTC.

V gene TRBV27 combines with J gene TRBJ2-4; 7 nucleotides agree with TRBD2. The CDR3 consists of 16 residues. V lost 5 bases to trimming and J lost 4 bases; unmatched junction nucleotides: 11. From germline, CDR1 is MNHEY and CDR2 SMNVEV (reference sequence). The CDR3 here is CASSPISGDHKNIQYF. DNA of the CDR3: TGTGCCAGCAGTCCCATCAGCGGGGATCATAAAAACATTCAGTACTTC.

The table lists this clonotype with a count of one. V gene TRBV4-1 combines with J gene TRBJ1-1; 9 nucleotides align to TRBD1. This CDR3 contains 14 residues. V trimming: 4 bases; J trimming: 5 bases; junction bases outside the gene matches: 5. The germline V gene encodes CDR1 MGHRA and CDR2 YSYEKL. The CDR3 loop reads CASSPDRGWTEAFF. CDR3 nucleotide sequence: TGCGCCAGCAGCCCTGACAGGGGGTGGACTGAAGCTTTCTTT.

V gene TRBV20-1 combines with J gene TRBJ2-1; possible D gene TRBD1, 6 bases. Germline values: CDR1 DFQATT, CDR2 SNEGSKA (reference sequence). The V end was cut by 6 bases, the J end by 8 bases, with 23 bases between. The CDR3 runs 15 residues. DNA of the CDR3: TGCAGTGCCGGAGAGAAGCACAGGGTCTCCGATGAGCAGTTCTTC. As protein: CSAGEKHRVSDEQFF.

This chain connects TRBV5-1 to TRBJ2-3; TRBD1 matches at 7 bases. The CDR3 covers 15 residues. V shed 3 bases, J shed 2 bases, and the junction held 6 bases outside the gene matches. Germline CDR1 is SGHRS and CDR2 is YFSETQ. The CDR3 sequence is CASSWIDRATDTQYF. DNA for the CDR3: TGCGCCAGCAGCTGGATAGACAGGGCCACAGATACGCAGTATTTT.

The V and J genes are TRBV7-6 and TRBJ1-1; D possibly corresponds to TRBD1 (6 bases). The CDR3 loop spans 13 amino acids. The germline V gene encodes CDR1 SGHVS and CDR2 FNYEAQ. Trimming cost V 5 bases and J 12 bases, with 19 bases left between them. This CDR3 is CASSESGGRGTFF. In nucleotides, the CDR3 is TGTGCCAGCAGCGAAAGCGGGGGGCGCGGAACTTTCTTT. Combining the CDR3 with reference TRBV7-6 and TRBJ1-1 gives the whole variable domain GAGVSQSPRYKVTKRGQDVALRCDPISGHVSLYWYRQALGQGPEFLTYFNYEAQQDKSGLPNDRFSAERPEGSISTLTIQRTEQRDSAMYRCASSESGGRGTFFGQGTRLTVV.

This sequence joins TRBV20-1 and TRBJ1-5; D gene unclear. Germline lookup yields CDR1 DFQATT and CDR2 SNEGSKA (reference sequence). With 5 bases removed from V and 8 bases from J, the gap between germline ends came to 16 bases. The CDR3 sequence is 13 residues long. The CDR3 loop is CSAPLPGAEPQHF. Here the CDR3 DNA reads TGCAGTGCTCCCCTCCCCGGAGCCGAGCCCCAGCATTTT.

This chain joins TRBV12-3 or TRBV12-4 and TRBJ1-2, with D perhaps TRBD1 (6 bases). There are 14 residues in the CDR3. Trimming shortened V by 5 bases and J by 2 bases, and 12 bases separated the two germline ends. The CDR3 reads CASSTGLTNYGYTF. The CDR3 bases are TGTGCCAGCAGTACAGGGTTGACGAACTATGGCTACACCTTC.

This chain uses TRBV7-2 with TRBJ2-7; tentatively, D is TRBD2 (7 bases). Germline values: CDR1 SGHTA, CDR2 FQGNSA. Trimming left V 3 bases short and J 4 bases short, with 16 bases between. This CDR3 is built from 15 residues. CDR3 sequence (DNA): TGTGCCAGCAGCTTCCCCGGGGGGCGCAGGTACGAGCAGTACTTC. It translates to CASSFPGGRRYEQYF.